This TCR beta chain was recorded in a study of cytomegalovirus exposure and HLA in healthy donors. Looking at the study overall: A prior study identified 90 million to 120 million unique TCR beta sequences from around 180 million T cells. Study-wide results and caveats: As confirmed in vitro, three CMV-associated chains were specific for CMV antigens. It was approximately 150 TCR beta chains that were listed as cytomegalovirus-associated. It was in a later analysis that TCR association rates were seen to vary by HLA locus, highest for DRB1 and lowest for HLA-C.

This clone was counted only a few times. Antigen specificity is unknown. The ends lost 11 bases at V and 4 bases at J; junction bases unmatched: 10. CDR1 and CDR2 from the germline V gene are ENHRY and SYGVKD. This CDR3 is 13 amino acids long. PCR amplification relied on 60 Vbeta primers (plus 13 Jbeta primers). Repertoires were generated with immunoSEQ multiplex PCR, while TCRdb's copy carries only in-frame clones and drops some. The sample lists around 200,000 clones; approximately 83% were seen once. This chain links TRBV10-3 with TRBJ1-1; 7 bases agree with TRBD1. The TCR comes from a woman aged 50 to 60 in good health and CMV-seropositive. Sequencing input: PBMCs. The CDR3 nucleotides read TGTGCCGCCCGCGACAGGGTATCCACTGAAGCTTTCTTT. Encoded protein: CAARDRVSTEAFF.